This entry lists 10 T cell receptor beta chains sequenced from one sample in a study of shared clonotypes between healthy human individuals. Naive CD8 cells, CD45RO-negative and positively selected for CCR7, excluded terminally differentiated effector memory CD45RA+ cells. Assay used: immunoSEQ multiplex PCR; TCRdb lists only in-frame clones, some missing. The repertoire holds hundreds of thousands of clones, with 90% to 95% as singletons. Sequencing was performed on naive CD8+ T cells sorted from blood. Receptors originate from a woman in her 30s in good health.

This chain connects TRBV28 to TRBJ1-2; 8 positions agree with TRBD1. The germline gives CDR1 MDHEN, CDR2 SYDVKM. The CDR3 spans 17 residues. Germline trimming cut 2 bases from V and 1 base from J; bases unmatched to any gene: 9. CDR3 bases: TGTGCCAGCAGTTTACCCCTCCGGACAGGGATTAACTATGGCTACACCTTC. Amino acid sequence: CASSLPLRTGINYGYTF.

This clone has just one count. The rearrangement uses TRBV11-2 and TRBJ2-2; D ambiguous. Trimming took 11 bases from V and 4 from J, leaving 11 bases between them. Germline CDR1 and CDR2: SGHAT and FQNNGV. The length of the CDR3 is 12 residues. CDR3 residues: CAGRLSTGELFF. CDR3 coding DNA: TGTGCCGGCCGTTTGTCCACCGGGGAGCTGTTTTTT.

The J gene is TRBJ2-2, the V gene TRBV27; D is uncertain. V was pared by 2 bases and J by 8 bases, with 15 bases between. The CDR3 loop spans 15 amino acids. In germline, CDR1 is MNHEY, CDR2 SMNVEV (reference sequence). The CDR3 sequence is CASSLTWTSSGELFF. In DNA form, the CDR3 reads TGTGCCAGCAGTTTAACCTGGACGAGCTCTGGGGAGCTGTTTTTT.

CDR3 nucleotides: TGCGCCAGCAGCTTGGCCGGGCGGGAGCAGTACTTC. Its protein is CASSLAGREQYF. The V call is TRBV5-1, the J call TRBJ2-7; D unclear. The CDR3 covers 12 residues. Trimming removed 0 bases at V and 7 bases at J, with 8 bases between. Germline CDR1 is SGHRS and CDR2 is YFSETQ.

The chain uses TRBV4-2 and TRBJ1-1; D call uncertain. The CDR3 totals 12 residues. Germline assignment: CDR1 LGHNA and CDR2 YNFKEQ. V lost 0 bases to trimming and J lost 4 bases, with 3 bases between them. The CDR3 here is CASSQDPTEAFF. DNA for the CDR3: TGTGCCAGCAGCCAAGACCCCACTGAAGCTTTCTTT.

J is TRBJ2-7 and V is TRBV28; D is perhaps TRBD1 (5 bases). Germline CDR1 reads MDHEN; CDR2 reads SYDVKM. The V end was cut by 5 bases, the J end by 12 bases, with 23 bases between. The CDR3 extends over 14 amino acids. The CDR3 loop is CASSLGHPAPKGYF. For the CDR3, the DNA is TGTGCCAGCAGTCTCGGACATCCTGCCCCAAAGGGGTACTTC. The whole variable domain, filled in from reference TRBV28 and TRBJ2-7, reads DVKVTQSSRYLVKRTGEKVFLECVQDMDHENMFWYRQDPGLGLRLIYFSYDVKMKEKGDIPEGYSVSREKKERFSLILESASTNQTSMYLCASSLGHPAPKGYFGPGTRLTVT.

The gene calls are TRBV27 and TRBJ2-7; maybe TRBD1 (6 bases). CDR1 is MNHEY, CDR2 SMNVEV, per germline (reference sequence). With 6 bases removed from V and 5 bases from J, the gap between germline ends came to 17 bases. The CDR3 sequence is 14 residues long. CDR3 in amino acids: CASSPQGGWNEQYF. For the CDR3, the DNA is TGTGCCAGCAGCCCACAGGGTGGGTGGAACGAGCAGTACTTC.

The chain employs TRBV9 and TRBJ2-1, with TRBD2 matching 15 bases. Germline trimming cut 3 bases from V and 0 bases from J; bases unmatched to any gene: 7. The length of the CDR3 is 19 residues. Germline CDR1 reads SGDLS; CDR2 reads YYNGEE. The CDR3 bases are TGTGCCAGCAGCGGGGGACTAGCGGGAGGACCCTCCTCCTACAATGAGCAGTTCTTC. Translation gives CASSGGLAGGPSSYNEQFF.

V gene TRBV7-9 combines with J gene TRBJ1-1; TRBD1 matches at 7 bases. Trimming cost V 6 bases and J 0 bases; bases outside gene matches: 13. CDR1 SEHNR and CDR2 FQNEAQ come from the germline V gene (reference sequence). The CDR3 extends over 17 amino acids. The CDR3 spells CASRPDRVGGMNTEAFF. The CDR3 nucleotides are TGTGCCAGCAGACCAGACAGGGTGGGAGGGATGAACACTGAAGCTTTCTTT.

The chain uses TRBV7-9 and TRBJ2-5; no reliable D call. The CDR3 is made up of 13 amino acids. Between the trimmed V and J ends, which lost 1 base and 1 base, there was a span of 4 bases. Germline CDR1 reads SEHNR; CDR2 reads FQNEAQ (reference sequence). In DNA, the CDR3 is TGTGCCAGCAGCTTAGAGGGCCAAGAGACCCAGTACTTC. Translating gives CASSLEGQETQYF.